One sample yielded the 29 T cell receptor beta chains listed below, sequenced in a study of graft-versus-host responses after intestinal transplantation. Clones were sequenced by immunoSEQ multiplex PCR, and TCRdb holds only the in-frame ones, with some missing. In the table there are about 64,000 clones, 92% of which are singletons. Material: bone marrow, obtained around 730 days after intestinal transplantation. These receptors all stem from a human patient who received an intestinal transplant, so some T cells may come from the graft donor.

The gene calls are TRBV12-5 and TRBJ1-2; D is possibly TRBD1 (6 bases). V shed 4 bases and J shed 6 bases, with 12 bases lying between them. Germline V gene sequence: CDR1 LGHNT, CDR2 FRNRAP. This CDR3 is built from 13 residues. CDR3 DNA sequence: TGTGCTAGTGGTTCAACCTACAGGGATGGCTACACCTTC. Protein product: CASGSTYRDGYTF. The whole variable domain, filled in from reference TRBV12-5 and TRBJ1-2, reads DARVTQTPRHKVTEMGQEVTMRCQPILGHNTVFWYRQTMMQGLELLAYFRNRAPLDDSGMPKDRFSAEMPDATLATLKIQPSEPRDSAVYFCASGSTYRDGYTFGSGTRLTVV.

J is TRBJ1-2 and V is TRBV11-3; D not certain. This CDR3 has 14 amino acids. Germline-derived CDR1 and CDR2 are SGHNT and YENEEA. V was pared by 5 bases and J by 8 bases, with 18 bases between. The CDR3 here is CASSPTPDGDGYTF. CDR3 coding DNA: TGTGCCAGCAGCCCCACCCCGGACGGTGACGGCTACACCTTC.

The CDR3 region is CASSFEASHTDTQYF. CDR3 sequence (DNA): TGTGCCAGCAGCTTTGAGGCCTCACACACAGATACGCAGTATTTT. The rearrangement joins TRBV7-9 to TRBJ2-3, with D unresolved. V was clipped by 3 bases and J by 2 bases, with 12 bases between them. The CDR3 has 15 residues. CDR1 is SEHNR and CDR2 is FQNEAQ in the germline V gene (reference sequence).

The chain uses TRBV5-4 and TRBJ2-5, with D perhaps being TRBD1 or TRBD2 (5 bases each). V lost 2 bases, J lost 3 bases, and 20 bases lay in between. Germline V gene lookup returns CDR1 SGHNT and CDR2 YYREEE (reference sequence). The CDR3 loop spans 17 amino acids. CDR3 region: CASSFRLWGDRKETQYF. CDR3 in DNA: TGTGCCAGCAGCTTCCGGTTGTGGGGAGACAGAAAAGAGACCCAGTACTTC.

The CDR3 region has the DNA TGTGCCAGCAGCCGTAACCCGGGACAGGGGGCGGAGACCCAGTACTTC. It yields the protein CASSRNPGQGAETQYF. The chain combines TRBV7-3 with TRBJ2-5; 12 positions agree with TRBD1. Germline values: CDR1 SGHTA, CDR2 FQGTGA. J gave up 5 bases and V 5 bases, and 9 bases lay outside the gene matches. The CDR3 length is 16 residues.

This rearrangement joins TRBV29-1 to TRBJ2-7; 8 bases fit TRBD1. In germline, CDR1 is SQVTM, CDR2 ANQGSEA. The CDR3 has 15 amino acids. With 4 bases clipped from V and 3 bases from J, the junction kept 11 bases outside the gene matches. The CDR3 loop reads CSVVPRTGKYYEQYF. For the CDR3, the DNA is TGCAGCGTTGTCCCCAGGACAGGGAAATACTACGAGCAGTACTTC.

This clone occurred once. V and J are TRBV18 and TRBJ1-2; D is undetermined. V shed 1 base and J shed 4 bases, with 10 bases lying between them. The CDR3 length is 14 residues. The germline gives CDR1 KGHSH, CDR2 LQKENI. CDR3 region: CASSPLDEIYGYTF. For the CDR3, the DNA is TGTGCCAGCTCACCACTGGACGAGATCTATGGCTACACCTTC. The variable domain in full, completed from reference TRBV18 and TRBJ1-2, reads NAGVMQNPRHLVRRRGQEARLRCSPMKGHSHVYWYRQLPEEGLKFMVYLQKENIIDESGMPKERFSAEFPKEGPSILRIQQVVRGDSAAYFCASSPLDEIYGYTFGSGTRLTVV.

The chain uses TRBV6-5 and TRBJ2-7, with TRBD2 matching over 7 bases. V shed 6 bases, J shed 2 bases, and the junction held 7 bases outside the gene matches. Germline CDR1 reads MNHEY; CDR2 reads SVGAGI. The CDR3 is 14 residues long. The CDR3 region is CASRERDRTYEQYF. CDR3 in DNA: TGTGCCAGCAGGGAGCGGGACCGCACCTACGAGCAGTACTTC.

V gene TRBV28 combines with J gene TRBJ1-1; TRBD1 aligns across 9 bases. This CDR3 is built from 13 residues. Trimming removed 8 bases from V and 7 bases from J; junction bases left unmatched: 8. From germline, CDR1 is MDHEN and CDR2 SYDVKM. CDR3 loop: CASGTGQGFEAFF. The CDR3 nucleotides read TGTGCCAGCGGCACGGGACAGGGATTTGAAGCTTTCTTT.

The rearrangement links TRBV11-2 to TRBJ1-2; D call uncertain. This CDR3 region has 11 residues. The V gene lost 7 bases and the J gene lost 7 bases, with 10 bases spanning the gap. CDR1 SGHAT and CDR2 FQNNGV come from the germline V gene. The CDR3 reads CASTTARGYTF. CDR3 bases: TGTGCCAGCACTACGGCCCGTGGCTACACCTTC.

The V and J genes are TRBV5-1 and TRBJ2-7; unclear D gene. V gave up 0 bases and J gave up 5 bases, with 12 bases separating them. The germline V gene encodes CDR1 SGHRS and CDR2 YFSETQ. The CDR3 is 14 amino acids. The CDR3 spells CASSLAQLIDEQYF. The CDR3 DNA sequence: TGCGCCAGCAGCTTGGCTCAGTTGATCGACGAGCAGTACTTC. Supplemented by reference TRBV5-1 and TRBJ2-7, the full variable domain reads KAGVTQTPRYLIKTRGQQVTLSCSPISGHRSVSWYQQTPGQGLQFLFEYFSETQRNKGNFPGRFSGRQFSNSRSEMNVSTLELGDSALYLCASSLAQLIDEQYFGPGTRLTVT.

Concerning this clone: Just one base apart from a much larger clone, this may be a read error. The chain recombines TRBV5-1 with TRBJ2-5; maybe TRBD1 (7 bases). Trimming removed 4 bases at V and 6 bases at J, with 19 bases between. CDR1 is SGHRS, CDR2 YFSETQ, per germline. The CDR3 has 15 residues. The CDR3, as DNA: TGCGCCAGCAGCGCCCGGCCAGGGGGGTGGAAGACCCAGTACTTC. This translates into CASSARPGGWKTQYF.

This clone showed up just once. The chain recombines TRBV5-4 with TRBJ2-5; D may be TRBD2 (6 bases). The germline gives CDR1 SGHNT, CDR2 YYREEE (reference sequence). The V gene lost 5 bases and the J gene lost 3 bases, with 14 bases spanning the gap. The CDR3 extends over 14 amino acids. The CDR3 sequence is CASRDYELEETQYF. The CDR3 DNA reads as TGTGCCAGCAGGGACTATGAATTGGAAGAGACCCAGTACTTC.

The table lists this clone with a count of one. The chain carries TRBV9 and TRBJ1-4; D ambiguous. Germline V gives CDR1 SGDLS, CDR2 YYNGEE. V was shortened by 0 bases and J by 8 bases, with 17 bases between the two germline ends. The CDR3 spans 16 residues. The CDR3 loop reads CASSVAPMDPEEKLFF. DNA for the CDR3: TGTGCCAGCAGCGTAGCCCCAATGGACCCGGAAGAAAAACTGTTTTTT.

The chain combines TRBV19 with TRBJ1-6; D unclear. This CDR3 is 15 amino acids long. Germline V CDR1 and CDR2: LNHDA, SQIVND (reference sequence). The V and J ends lost 7 bases and 4 bases respectively, with 14 bases between them. For the CDR3, the DNA is TGTGCCAGTACCCCTAGGGCCCAATATAATTCACCCCTCCACTTT. Protein product: CASTPRAQYNSPLHF.

CDR3 nucleotide sequence: TGTGCCAGCAACGAAGGAGAAAGCAATCAGCCCCAGCATTTT. This sequence encodes CASNEGESNQPQHF. This sequence joins TRBV2 and TRBJ1-5; the D is unclear. From germline, CDR1 is SNHLY and CDR2 FYNNEI. V lost 7 bases and J lost 1, with 11 bases in between. The CDR3 contains 14 residues.

The chain has TRBV13 and TRBJ2-5; D ambiguous. CDR3 length equals 12 residues. Per the germline V gene, CDR1 is PRHDT and CDR2 is FYEKMQ (reference sequence). Trimming shortened V by 5 bases and J by 5 bases, and 9 bases separated the two germline ends. The CDR3 sequence: CASSATRETQYF. CDR3 in DNA: TGTGCCAGCAGCGCTACGAGGGAGACCCAGTACTTC.

J is TRBJ2-1 and V is TRBV27, with 7 bases lining up with TRBD1. The germline CDR1 and CDR2 sequences are MNHEY and SMNVEV (reference sequence). The CDR3 totals 16 residues. V dropped 5 bases and J dropped 0; count of bases not matched to a gene: 7. The CDR3 DNA sequence: TGTGCCAGCAGTCCGCGACAGGGAAGCTCCTACAATGAGCAGTTCTTC. It is translated as CASSPRQGSSYNEQFF.

The rearrangement links TRBV30 to TRBJ2-5; perhaps TRBD1 as D (5 bases). Trimming cost V 4 bases and J 1 base, with 10 bases left between them. The CDR3 totals 13 residues. Germline V gene data show CDR1 as GTSNPN and CDR2 as SVGIG (reference sequence). The CDR3, as DNA: TGTGCCTGGACGGAAGGGGCCCAAGAGACCCAGTACTTC. Translated: CAWTEGAQETQYF.

V and J are TRBV4-1 and TRBJ2-7, with 11 nucleotides matching TRBD2. Germline CDR1 is MGHRA and CDR2 is YSYEKL. The CDR3 extends over 18 amino acids. The J segment lost 5 bases and the V segment lost 1 base, leaving 13 bases of the junction unmatched. The CDR3 DNA sequence: TGCGCCAGCAGCCAAGTGTCCCAGACTAGCGGGATGCGGAACGAGCAGTACTTC. It codes for CASSQVSQTSGMRNEQYF.

The rearrangement links TRBV19 to TRBJ2-1; TRBD2 might be the D (5 bases). Germline lookup yields CDR1 LNHDA and CDR2 SQIVND (reference sequence). The CDR3 extends over 14 amino acids. V was shortened by 3 bases and J by 7 bases, with 13 bases between the two germline ends. The CDR3 reads CASSIGLGGNEQFF. CDR3 in DNA: TGTGCCAGTAGTATTGGACTTGGTGGGAATGAGCAGTTCTTC.

The CDR3 sequence is CASTTDSANEKLFF. CDR3 nucleotides: TGTGCCAGCACCACGGACTCGGCTAATGAAAAACTGTTTTTT. The V call is TRBV21-1, the J call TRBJ1-4. TRBV21-1 is a listed pseudogene. CDR3 length equals 14 residues.

The chain combines TRBV9 with TRBJ2-2, with 10 bases that match TRBD1. With 0 bases clipped from V and 7 bases from J, the junction kept 12 bases outside the gene matches. Germline values: CDR1 SGDLS, CDR2 YYNGEE. This CDR3 is built from 18 residues. The CDR3 loop is CASSVDPVRQGAGGELFF. Here the CDR3 DNA reads TGTGCCAGCAGCGTAGATCCCGTCAGACAGGGGGCGGGCGGGGAGCTGTTTTTT.

The gene calls are TRBV6-1 and TRBJ1-1, with D possibly matching TRBD1 (5 bases). The V end was cut by 6 bases, the J end by 11 bases, with 25 bases between. This CDR3 has 15 residues. Per the germline V gene, CDR1 is MNHNS and CDR2 is SASEGT. CDR3 residues: CASRESGRRMLGAFF. The CDR3 DNA reads as TGTGCCAGCAGGGAATCGGGACGGCGTATGTTGGGGGCTTTCTTT.

This chain links TRBV6-1 with TRBJ1-5; 7 nucleotides align to TRBD1. Germline lookup yields CDR1 MNHNS and CDR2 SASEGT. With 3 bases clipped from V and 4 bases from J, the junction kept 9 bases outside the gene matches. This CDR3 has 16 amino acids. This CDR3 is CASSEVTGAVNQPQHF. In nucleotides, the CDR3 is TGTGCCAGCAGTGAGGTTACAGGGGCGGTTAATCAGCCCCAGCATTTT.

With respect to this clone: Other nucleotide sequences from this sample produce the same CDR3. The DNA of the CDR3 is TGCGCCAGCAGCCAAGATCGTGGTGGGGGGCAAGAGACCCAGTACTTC. Translated: CASSQDRGGGQETQYF. The V and J genes are TRBV4-1 and TRBJ2-5; D is perhaps TRBD2 (6 bases). Germline V gene lookup returns CDR1 MGHRA and CDR2 YSYEKL. The CDR3 is 16 residues long. V lost 0 bases to trimming and J lost 2 bases, with 13 bases between them.

The genes are TRBV27 and TRBJ2-7, with D perhaps matching TRBD1 (6 bases). Germline CDR1 and CDR2: MNHEY and SMNVEV (reference sequence). The CDR3 spans 12 residues. The germline V and J ends were trimmed by 8 bases and 5 bases, with 13 bases remaining between them. Here the CDR3 DNA reads TGTGCCAGCGCTCTACAGGGCCACGAGCAGTACTTC. Encoded protein: CASALQGHEQYF.

The chain links TRBV27 to TRBJ2-3; 7 bases are a match to TRBD1. The germline V gene encodes CDR1 MNHEY and CDR2 SMNVEV (reference sequence). CDR3 length: 15 amino acids. The V and J ends lost 5 bases and 0 bases, in that order; junction bases with no gene match: 5. CDR3 loop: CASSTGTESTDTQYF. As DNA, the CDR3 is TGTGCCAGCAGTACAGGGACAGAAAGCACAGATACGCAGTATTTT.

The rearrangement joins TRBV5-1 to TRBJ1-2, with D uncertain. This CDR3 spans 13 amino acids. The germline V gene encodes CDR1 SGHRS and CDR2 YFSETQ. V was cut by 2 bases and J by 2 bases, with 7 bases left in between. The CDR3 here is CASSFAENYGYTF. CDR3 DNA sequence: TGCGCCAGCAGCTTCGCGGAGAACTATGGCTACACCTTC.